This TCR beta chain was captured by sequencing in a study of brain T cells in children with intractable seizures. Clones were sequenced by immunoSEQ multiplex PCR, and TCRdb holds only the in-frame ones, with some missing. The sample holds 7,500 to 8,000 clones, around 73% seen once. This clone was seen a few times. Germline-derived CDR1 and CDR2 are MNHNY and SVGAGI (reference sequence). V lost 8 bases and J 4 bases, leaving 8 bases between the germline ends. This CDR3 is 11 amino acids long. The sequenced cases were selected for having the highest brain T cell transcript signatures. The sequence derives from a boy less than two years old with tuberous sclerosis and intractable seizures. The gene calls are TRBV6-6 and TRBJ1-1; a possible D gene is TRBD1 (6 bases). Sample: resected brain tissue, taken at surgery. CDR3 sequence (DNA): TGTGCCAGCCGGGGGCCCACTGAAGCTTTCTTT. Its translation: CASRGPTEAFF.